What follows are 16 T cell receptor beta chains derived from one specimen sequenced in a study of control samples from healthy donors and cancer patients. Repertoires were generated with immunoSEQ multiplex PCR, while TCRdb's copy carries only in-frame clones and drops some. The sample lists some 95,000 clones, roughly 83% occurring once. The sample consisted of blood. Receptors were obtained from a woman aged 25 to 39 in good health.

V and J are TRBV19 and TRBJ2-1, with 10 bases lining up with TRBD1. Germline V gene data show CDR1 as LNHDA and CDR2 as SQIVND (reference sequence). After removal of 1 base from V and 10 bases from J, the junction contained 4 bases not matched to a gene. The CDR3 runs 14 residues. CDR3 sequence: CASSIGQGAGEQFF. In nucleotides, the CDR3 is TGTGCCAGTAGTATAGGACAGGGGGCAGGGGAGCAGTTCTTC. The variable domain in full, completed from reference TRBV19 and TRBJ2-1, reads DGGITQSPKYLFRKEGQNVTLSCEQNLNHDAMYWYRQDPGQGLRLIYYSQIVNDFQKGDIAEGYSVSREKKESFPLTVTSAQKNPTAFYLCASSIGQGAGEQFFGPGTRLTVL.

The gene calls are TRBV12-5 and TRBJ2-7, with D unresolved. This CDR3 is 12 amino acids long. V gave up 5 bases and J gave up 3 bases, with 8 bases separating them. The germline V gene has CDR1 LGHNT and CDR2 FRNRAP. The CDR3 sequence is CASGPLRYEQYF. CDR3 in DNA: TGTGCTAGTGGTCCCCTCCGCTACGAGCAGTACTTC. Complete variable domain (other parts from reference TRBV12-5 and TRBJ2-7): DARVTQTPRHKVTEMGQEVTMRCQPILGHNTVFWYRQTMMQGLELLAYFRNRAPLDDSGMPKDRFSAEMPDATLATLKIQPSEPRDSAVYFCASGPLRYEQYFGPGTRLTVT.

The rearrangement links TRBV6-5 to TRBJ2-7, with a tentative D call TRBD1 (5 bases). This CDR3 is built from 13 residues. Trimming removed 10 bases at V and 2 bases at J, with 15 bases between. In germline, CDR1 is MNHEY, CDR2 SVGAGI. Here the CDR3 reads CATQGIDTYEQYF. For the CDR3, the DNA is TGTGCCACGCAGGGAATTGACACCTACGAGCAGTACTTC.

The chain links TRBV6-1 to TRBJ1-1; no clear D. The CDR3 has 13 residues. V was cut by 1 base and J by 1 base, with 4 bases left in between. Per germline, CDR1 MNHNS and CDR2 SASEGT. CDR3 in DNA: TGTGCCAGCAGTGAAGGGAGGAACACTGAAGCTTTCTTT. Its protein product is CASSEGRNTEAFF.

The chain is built from TRBV19 and TRBJ1-4; D call uncertain. This CDR3 is built from 15 residues. The V and J ends lost 5 bases and 7 bases respectively, with 17 bases between them. The germline V gene encodes CDR1 LNHDA and CDR2 SQIVND (reference sequence). The CDR3 region is CASSAPTGGGEKLFF. The CDR3 DNA is TGTGCCAGTAGTGCCCCCACGGGCGGCGGTGAAAAACTGTTTTTT.

V is TRBV2 and J is TRBJ2-4, with 7 bases lining up with TRBD1. CDR3 length equals 12 residues. With V trimmed by 7 bases and J by 6 bases, 3 bases remained unmatched. Germline values: CDR1 SNHLY, CDR2 FYNNEI. Here the CDR3 reads CASTGTVNIQYF. The CDR3 DNA reads as TGTGCCAGCACCGGGACAGTAAACATTCAGTACTTC.

This clone showed up just a few times. The genes are TRBV4-1 and TRBJ2-7, with D unresolved. In germline, CDR1 is MGHRA, CDR2 YSYEKL. CDR3 length equals 13 residues. V lost 4 bases, J lost 5 bases, and 12 bases lay in between. Here the CDR3 reads CASSLGLWDEQYF. The CDR3 nucleotides read TGCGCCAGCAGCCTCGGATTGTGGGACGAGCAGTACTTC.

This clone appeared once. V and J are TRBV19 and TRBJ2-1, with 8 bases identical to TRBD2. The CDR3 spans 15 residues. V dropped 3 bases and J dropped 4; count of bases not matched to a gene: 5. Germline CDR1 LNHDA, CDR2 SQIVND (reference sequence). The CDR3 loop is CASSISGGRYNEQFF. The CDR3 DNA reads as TGTGCCAGTAGTATCAGCGGGGGACGATACAATGAGCAGTTCTTC.

This clone was detected only once. The CDR3 spells CASSLTGLDTQYF. In nucleotides, the CDR3 is TGTGCCAGCAGTTTAACAGGGTTGGATACGCAGTATTTT. The chain has TRBV27 and TRBJ2-3, with a tentative D call TRBD1 (6 bases). The CDR3 is made up of 13 amino acids. Trimming left V 2 bases short and J 6 bases short, with 9 bases between. Germline CDR1 reads MNHEY; CDR2 reads SMNVEV (reference sequence).

This clone was picked up one time. The chain recombines TRBV11-3 with TRBJ2-2; D gene uncertain. Germline V CDR1 and CDR2: SGHNT, YENEEA. The CDR3 contains 12 residues. The ends were cut back, 3 bases at V and 6 bases at J, with 5 bases in the middle. The CDR3 protein is CASSFSAGELFF. The CDR3 DNA follows: TGTGCCAGCAGCTTTTCAGCCGGGGAGCTGTTTTTT.

V and J are TRBV19 and TRBJ2-7; TRBD1 aligns across 7 bases. Unmatched junction bases numbered 7, after V lost 5 bases and J lost 3 bases. CDR3 length equals 14 residues. Per the germline V gene, CDR1 is LNHDA and CDR2 is SQIVND (reference sequence). The CDR3 loop reads CASSPRTGDYEQYF. The CDR3 DNA sequence: TGTGCCAGTAGTCCGCGGACAGGAGACTACGAGCAGTACTTC.

This clone was seen a single time. V gene TRBV5-1 combines with J gene TRBJ2-7; D is uncertain. CDR1 is SGHRS and CDR2 is YFSETQ in the germline V gene. There are 14 residues in the CDR3. V lost 6 bases to trimming and J lost 5 bases, with 18 bases between them. This CDR3 reads CASTPTETGHEQYF. Here the CDR3 DNA reads TGCGCCAGCACCCCGACGGAAACGGGCCACGAGCAGTACTTC.

The chain combines TRBV5-1 with TRBJ1-4; D gene ambiguous. Germline V gene data show CDR1 as SGHRS and CDR2 as YFSETQ. V lost 0 bases and J lost 1, with 7 bases in between. The CDR3 contains 15 residues. The CDR3 coding sequence is TGCGCCAGCAGCTTGGTAGGAGGAACTAATGAAAAACTGTTTTTT. Its protein product is CASSLVGGTNEKLFF.

J is TRBJ2-3 and V is TRBV5-4, with D perhaps being TRBD1 or TRBD2 (6 bases each). V gave up 4 bases and J gave up 2 bases, with 14 bases separating them. The CDR3 is 15 amino acids. Germline CDR1 is SGHNT and CDR2 is YYREEE (reference sequence). Here the CDR3 DNA reads TGTGCCAGCAGCCGGGGGCGGGTGGACACAGATACGCAGTATTTT. Its protein product is CASSRGRVDTDTQYF.

The chain combines TRBV2 with TRBJ1-6; possible D gene TRBD1, 6 bases. V gave up 6 bases and J gave up 0 bases, with 12 bases separating them. Germline-derived CDR1 and CDR2 are SNHLY and FYNNEI. The CDR3 is 16 amino acids. CDR3 nucleotide sequence: TGTGCCAGCAGCTTACAGGGTAGCTCCTATAATTCACCCCTCCACTTT. Its translation is CASSLQGSSYNSPLHF.

The rearrangement joins TRBV5-6 to TRBJ1-6; D not certain. Germline loops: CDR1 SGHDT, CDR2 YYEEEE. The CDR3 loop spans 16 amino acids. Between the trimmed V and J ends, which lost 2 bases and 2 bases, there was a span of 11 bases. Here the CDR3 DNA reads TGTGCCAGCAGCTTACGGGTTAGCACCTATAATTCACCCCTCCACTTT. It yields the protein CASSLRVSTYNSPLHF.